The rows below give T cell receptor beta chains drawn from one sample of a study of blood T cells in healthy people across ages. MiXCR was run by TCRdb on the 5' RACE reads, yielding one entry per CDR3 protein. The sample consists of some 1.8 million distinct CDR3 sequences, about two fifths of them appearing once. Sequenced input: blood. The receptors here all came from a human donor in good health. The CDR3 runs from the conserved cysteine through the conserved F or W. Each record gives: V gene, J gene, D gene, clone size, CDR3 protein, CDR3 DNA. D genes are given only for firm matches. Size is omitted from some rows. Given values are once, few, many or a class for expanded clones.

V: TRBV7-6; J: TRBJ2-7; D: .; size: many; CDR3: CASSLEPTRNEQYF; DNA: TGTGCCAGCAGCTTAGAGCCCACTAGAAACGAGCAGTACTTC
V: TRBV6-2/TRBV6-3; J: TRBJ2-7; D: TRBD2; size: few; CDR3: CASRRTSAGYEQYF; DNA: TGTGCCAGCCGACGGACTAGCGCCGGGTACGAGCAGTACTTC
V: TRBV29-1; J: TRBJ1-5; D: .; size: .; CDR3: CSVDQGDQPQHF; DNA: TGCAGCGTTGATCAGGGCGATCAGCCCCAGCATTTT
V: TRBV4-2; J: TRBJ1-2; D: TRBD1; size: .; CDR3: CASSQGPVQGIYGYTF; DNA: TGTGCCAGCAGCCAAGGCCCTGTACAGGGGATCTATGGCTACACCTTC
V: TRBV7-9; J: TRBJ1-2; D: TRBD1; size: .; CDR3: CASSPRDRGPGYGYTF; DNA: TGTGCCAGCAGCCCCCGGGACAGGGGGCCCGGCTATGGCTACACCTTC
V: TRBV18; J: TRBJ2-7; D: .; size: once; CDR3: CASSPVSPSDEQYF; DNA: TGTGCCAGCTCACCAGTCAGCCCCTCAGACGAGCAGTACTTC
V: TRBV20-1; J: TRBJ2-7; D: TRBD2; size: few; CDR3: CSVRPGGTTYEQYF; DNA: TGCAGTGTCAGGCCAGGTGGGACTACCTACGAGCAGTACTTC
V: TRBV27; J: TRBJ1-2; D: .; size: .; CDR3: CASSFQLQVTGAGYTF; DNA: TGTGCCAGCAGTTTCCAACTCCAAGTTACGGGGGCTGGCTACACCTTC
V: TRBV4-2; J: TRBJ2-5; D: .; size: .; CDR3: CASSQEAGLAGETQYF; DNA: TGTGCCAGCAGCCAAGAGGCGGGTCTAGCTGGGGAGACCCAGTACTTC
V: TRBV4-2; J: TRBJ2-1; D: .; size: .; CDR3: CASSQVGQGMDNEQFF; DNA: TGTGCCAGCAGCCAAGTAGGTCAGGGAATGGACAATGAGCAGTTCTTC
V: TRBV24-1; J: TRBJ2-5; D: TRBD1; size: .; CDR3: CATSDSDTWNRGETQYF; DNA: TGTGCCACCAGTGATTCGGACACGTGGAACAGGGGTGAGACCCAGTACTTC
V: TRBV7-9; J: TRBJ1-6; D: TRBD1; size: .; CDR3: CASSRLTGVNSPLHF; DNA: TGTGCCAGCAGCCGCCTGACAGGGGTTAATTCACCCCTCCACTTT
V: TRBV15; J: TRBJ2-3; D: .; size: .; CDR3: CATSREMGGRSTDTQYF; DNA: TGTGCCACCAGCCGGGAGATGGGGGGCCGAAGCACAGATACGCAGTATTTT
V: TRBV29-1; J: TRBJ2-1; D: .; size: .; CDR3: CSAGGRFLNEQFF; DNA: TGCAGCGCCGGAGGACGGTTTTTAAACGAGCAGTTCTTC
V: TRBV4-1; J: TRBJ2-2; D: TRBD1; size: few; CDR3: CASSRPTGDGELFF; DNA: TGCGCCAGCAGCCGGCCAACAGGGGACGGGGAGCTGTTTTTT
V: TRBV11-2; J: TRBJ2-7; D: TRBD1; size: .; CDR3: CASSSQLTGVDEQYF; DNA: TGTGCCAGCAGCTCCCAGTTGACAGGGGTCGACGAGCAGTACTTC
V: TRBV24-1; J: TRBJ1-2; D: .; size: few; CDR3: CATSDLSGGYTF; DNA: TGTGCCACCAGTGATCTAAGCGGGGGCTACACCTTC